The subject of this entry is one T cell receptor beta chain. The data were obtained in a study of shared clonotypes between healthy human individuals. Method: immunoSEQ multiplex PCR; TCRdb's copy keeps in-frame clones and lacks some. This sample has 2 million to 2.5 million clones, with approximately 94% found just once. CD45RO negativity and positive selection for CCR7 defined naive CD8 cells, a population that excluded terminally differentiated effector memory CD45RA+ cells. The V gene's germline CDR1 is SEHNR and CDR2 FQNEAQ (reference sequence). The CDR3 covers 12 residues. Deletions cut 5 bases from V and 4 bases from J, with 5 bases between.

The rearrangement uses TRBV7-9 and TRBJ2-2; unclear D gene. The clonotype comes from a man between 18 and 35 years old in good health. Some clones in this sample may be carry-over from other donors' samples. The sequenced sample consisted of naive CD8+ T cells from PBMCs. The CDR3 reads CASSITTGELFF. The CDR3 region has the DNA TGTGCCAGCAGCATCACCACCGGGGAGCTGTTTTTT.